These T cell receptor beta chains were read from a single sample in a study of CD4+ T cells in melanoma. Profiling relied on immunoSEQ multiplex PCR, and the TCRdb table lists in-frame clones only, not all of them. The table for this sample gives approximately 53 clones. Sample: cells sorted by PD-1 expression. All receptors come from a human donor with melanoma. The CDR3 runs from the conserved cysteine through the conserved F or W. The order of the fields is V gene, J gene, CDR3 protein.

>TRBV7-6|TRBJ2-5
CASSLIPGGGLETQYF
>TRBV5-4|TRBJ2-5
CASSLGVSETQYF
>TRBV2|TRBJ2-1
CASSGGALLNGQFF
>TRBV20-1|TRBJ2-7
CSAGLYEQYF
>TRBV10-3|TRBJ2-2
CAISQEAATGELFF
>TRBV5-4|TRBJ2-3
CASSLDWTDTQYF
>TRBV12-1|TRBJ2-6
CASSIGQSRANVLTF
>TRBV4-2|TRBJ2-3
CASSQEFRAADTQYF